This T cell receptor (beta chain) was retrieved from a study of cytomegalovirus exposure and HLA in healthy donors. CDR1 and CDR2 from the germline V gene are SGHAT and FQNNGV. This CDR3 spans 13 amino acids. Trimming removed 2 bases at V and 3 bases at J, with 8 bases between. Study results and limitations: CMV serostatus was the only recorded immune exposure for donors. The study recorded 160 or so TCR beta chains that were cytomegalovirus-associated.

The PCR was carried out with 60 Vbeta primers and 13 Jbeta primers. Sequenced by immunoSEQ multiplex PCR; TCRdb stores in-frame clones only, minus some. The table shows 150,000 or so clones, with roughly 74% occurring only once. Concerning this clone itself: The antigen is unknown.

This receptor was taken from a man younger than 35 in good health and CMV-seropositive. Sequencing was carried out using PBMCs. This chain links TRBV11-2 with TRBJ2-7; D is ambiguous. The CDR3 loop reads CASSLNQDYEQYF. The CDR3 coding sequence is TGTGCCAGCAGCTTAAACCAGGACTACGAGCAGTACTTC. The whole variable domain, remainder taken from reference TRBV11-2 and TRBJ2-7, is EAGVAQSPRYKIIEKRQSVAFWCNPISGHATLYWYQQILGQGPKLLIQFQNNGVVDDSQLPKDRFSAERLKGVDSTLKIQPAKLEDSAVYLCASSLNQDYEQYFGPGTRLTVT.